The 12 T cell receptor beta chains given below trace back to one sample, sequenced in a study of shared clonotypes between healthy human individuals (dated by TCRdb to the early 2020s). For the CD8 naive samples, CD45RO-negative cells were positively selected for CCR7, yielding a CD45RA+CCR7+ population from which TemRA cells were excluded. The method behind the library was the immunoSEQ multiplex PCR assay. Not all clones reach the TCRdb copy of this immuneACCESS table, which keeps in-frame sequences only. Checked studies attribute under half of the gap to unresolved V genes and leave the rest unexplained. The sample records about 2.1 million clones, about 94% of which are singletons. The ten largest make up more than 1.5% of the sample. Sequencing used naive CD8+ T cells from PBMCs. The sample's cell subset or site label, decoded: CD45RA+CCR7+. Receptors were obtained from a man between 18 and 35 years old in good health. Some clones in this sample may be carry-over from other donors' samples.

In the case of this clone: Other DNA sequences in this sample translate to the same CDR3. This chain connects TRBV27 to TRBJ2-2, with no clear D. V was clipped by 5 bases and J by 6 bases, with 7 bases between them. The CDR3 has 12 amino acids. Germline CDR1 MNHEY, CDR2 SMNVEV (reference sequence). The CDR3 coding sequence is TGTGCCAGCAGTAGCAGGCCCGGGGAGCTGTTTTTT. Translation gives CASSSRPGELFF.

DNA for the CDR3: TGCGCCAGCAGCCAGGGCCGGGATTGGGTTGAAAAACTGTTTTTT. This sequence encodes CASSQGRDWVEKLFF. This chain uses TRBV4-3 with TRBJ1-4; D gene uncertain. The germline gives CDR1 LGHNA, CDR2 YSLEER. Trimming left V 3 bases short and J 7 bases short, with 15 bases between. This CDR3 contains 15 residues.

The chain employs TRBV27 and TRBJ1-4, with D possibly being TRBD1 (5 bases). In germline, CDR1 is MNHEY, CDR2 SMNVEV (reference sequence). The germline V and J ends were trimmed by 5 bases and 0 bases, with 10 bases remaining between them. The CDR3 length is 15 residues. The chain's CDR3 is CASSAPGSTNEKLFF. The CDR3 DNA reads TGTGCCAGCAGTGCACCAGGGTCAACTAATGAAAAACTGTTTTTT.

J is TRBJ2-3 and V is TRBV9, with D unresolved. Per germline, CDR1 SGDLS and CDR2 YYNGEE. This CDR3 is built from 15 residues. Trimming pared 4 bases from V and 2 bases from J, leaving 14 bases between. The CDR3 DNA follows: TGTGCCAGCAGCCAGACCGGGTGGGACACAGATACGCAGTATTTT. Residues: CASSQTGWDTDTQYF.

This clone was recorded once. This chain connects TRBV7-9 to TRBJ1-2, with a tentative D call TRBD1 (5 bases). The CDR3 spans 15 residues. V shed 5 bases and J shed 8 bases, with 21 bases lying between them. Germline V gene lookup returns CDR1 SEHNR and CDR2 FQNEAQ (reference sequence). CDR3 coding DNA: TGTGCCAGCAGCCTGAGGGACTTTGGGGGATCGGGCTACACCTTC. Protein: CASSLRDFGGSGYTF.

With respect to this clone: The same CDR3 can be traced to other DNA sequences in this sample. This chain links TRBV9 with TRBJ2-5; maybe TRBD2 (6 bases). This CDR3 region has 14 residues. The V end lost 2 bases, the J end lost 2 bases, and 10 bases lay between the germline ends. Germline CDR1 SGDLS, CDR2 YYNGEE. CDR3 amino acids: CASSVQGGQETQYF. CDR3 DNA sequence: TGTGCCAGCAGCGTCCAGGGAGGACAAGAGACCCAGTACTTC.

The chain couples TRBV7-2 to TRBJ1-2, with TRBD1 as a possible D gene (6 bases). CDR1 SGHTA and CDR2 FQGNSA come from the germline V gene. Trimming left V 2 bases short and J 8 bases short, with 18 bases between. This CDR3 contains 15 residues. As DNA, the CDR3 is TGTGCCAGCAGCTTATACGGGGGCGAGCTATTGGGCTACACCTTC. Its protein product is CASSLYGGELLGYTF.

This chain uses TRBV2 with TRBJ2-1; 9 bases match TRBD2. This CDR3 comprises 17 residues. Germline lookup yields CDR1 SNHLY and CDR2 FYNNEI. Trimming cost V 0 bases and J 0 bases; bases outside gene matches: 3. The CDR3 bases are TGTGCCAGCAGTGAAGCAGGTAGCGGGAGCTCCTACAATGAGCAGTTCTTC. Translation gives CASSEAGSGSSYNEQFF.

The CDR3 reads CASSSSGRDYEQYF. The DNA of the CDR3 is TGTGCCAGCAGCTCATCAGGGAGGGACTACGAGCAGTACTTC. The chain couples TRBV11-2 to TRBJ2-7, with 7 bases identical to TRBD2. Germline V gene sequence: CDR1 SGHAT, CDR2 FQNNGV. V lost 4 bases and J lost 3; bases outside the gene matches: 6. This CDR3 spans 14 amino acids.

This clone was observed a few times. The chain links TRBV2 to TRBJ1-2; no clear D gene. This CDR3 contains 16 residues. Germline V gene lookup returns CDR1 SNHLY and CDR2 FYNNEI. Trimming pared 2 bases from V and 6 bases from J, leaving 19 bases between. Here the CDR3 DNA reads TGTGCCAGCAGTGAATCTCCCGGAGGATCGATCCATGGCTACACCTTC. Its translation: CASSESPGGSIHGYTF.

The CDR3 DNA follows: TGTGCCAGCAGCGTAGGGGACAGGGGGCCGAGAACTGAAGCTTTCTTT. This translates into CASSVGDRGPRTEAFF. The gene calls are TRBV9 and TRBJ1-1; 12 positions agree with TRBD1. Germline CDR1 SGDLS, CDR2 YYNGEE. The CDR3 runs 16 residues. Trimming at V came to 0 bases and at J to 5 bases, leaving 5 bases not matched to a gene.

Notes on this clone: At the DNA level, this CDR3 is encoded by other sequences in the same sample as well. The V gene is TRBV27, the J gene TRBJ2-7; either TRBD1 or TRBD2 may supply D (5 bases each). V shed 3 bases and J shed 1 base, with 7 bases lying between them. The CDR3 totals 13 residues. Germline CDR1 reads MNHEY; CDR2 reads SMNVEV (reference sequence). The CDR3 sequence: CASSFGGSYEQYF. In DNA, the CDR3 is TGTGCCAGCAGTTTTGGGGGATCCTACGAGCAGTACTTC.